The rows below give T cell receptor beta chains drawn from one sample of a study of cytomegalovirus exposure and HLA in healthy donors. Assay: immunoSEQ multiplex PCR; the TCRdb copy retains only in-frame clones and omits some. The sample yields around 40,000 clones, 60% to 75% seen once. Input material: PBMCs. The receptors originated from a man aged 35 to 55 in good health and CMV-seronegative. CDR3s include the opening cysteine and the closing phenylalanine or tryptophan. A D gene is named only where the DNA matches it firmly. Only part of the rows carry a size: once, few, many, or a class if the clone is expanded.

>TRBJ1-4|-|TRBD1|TRBV7-9
TGTGCCAGCAGCGCCCGATCTTTCAATCCGGGACAGGGCAATGAAAAACTGTTTTTT
CASSARSFNPGQGNEKLFF
>TRBJ1-1|-|-|TRBV27
TGTGCCAGCAGAAAGCTCCCTTTGGTGGCTGAAGCTTTCTTT
CASRKLPLVAEAFF
>TRBJ2-5|few|TRBD1|TRBV11-3
TGTGCCAGCAGCTCTGAGGGGGCTGGTGAGACCCAGTACTTC
CASSSEGAGETQYF
>TRBJ2-7|-|TRBD2|TRBV2
TGTGCCAGCCGATGGACTAGCGGGGACTACGAGCAGTACTTC
CASRWTSGDYEQYF
>TRBJ2-1|-|-|TRBV6-1
TGTGCCAGCACCCTTTCACTAGGAGCGTATGAGCAGTTCTTC
CASTLSLGAYEQFF
>TRBJ2-5|few|-|TRBV2
TGTGCCAGCACCCTTGACACGCCTCGGGAGACCCAGTACTTC
CASTLDTPRETQYF
>TRBJ1-6|-|-|TRBV30
TGTGCCTCGGGACTAACTAATTCACCCCTCCACTTT
CASGLTNSPLHF
>TRBJ1-2|few|TRBD1|TRBV18
TGTGCCAGCTCACCGACAGGGGAATCTAACTATGGCTACACCTTC
CASSPTGESNYGYTF
>TRBJ1-6|-|TRBD1|TRBV5-1
TGCGCCAGCAGCCCCGGGACAGGGCCAAATTCACCCCTCCACTTT
CASSPGTGPNSPLHF
>TRBJ2-3|-|TRBD2|TRBV29-1
TGCAGCGTTGGTGGGCTAGCGGGGGGGAATACGCAGTATTTT
CSVGGLAGGNTQYF